Shown below are 27 T cell receptor beta chains from a single sample sequenced in a study of T cells after yellow fever vaccination. Via MiXCR, TCRdb re-called the 5' RACE reads, giving one row per CDR3 protein. This table has approximately 180,000 distinct CDR3 sequences, about 6% appearing once. The source was CD4+ T cells sorted from PBMCs, collected on the day of the first yellow fever vaccination. The receptors come from a man aged 18 to 29 who received the YFV17D yellow fever vaccine.

This clonotype was picked up many times. The rearrangement links TRBV5-4 to TRBJ2-3, with 13 bases that match TRBD2. The CDR3 consists of 16 residues. Germline V gene data show CDR1 as SGHNT and CDR2 as YYREEE (reference sequence). The V segment lost 1 base and the J segment 5 bases; nucleotides outside the gene matches: 4. The CDR3 sequence is CASSLKLAGGQDTQYF. As DNA, the CDR3 is TGTGCCAGCAGCTTGAAACTAGCGGGGGGGCAAGATACGCAGTATTTT.

This clonotype has at least ten counts. This chain connects TRBV18 to TRBJ1-5, with D unresolved. Germline V gene data show CDR1 as KGHSH and CDR2 as LQKENI. The CDR3 extends over 12 amino acids. V lost 3 bases and J lost 5, with 5 bases in between. CDR3: CASSPQDQPQHF. CDR3 DNA: TGTGCCAGCTCACCCCAGGATCAGCCCCAGCATTTT.

This clonotype occurred many times. The chain has TRBV7-2 and TRBJ1-4, with unresolved D. The germline V gene encodes CDR1 SGHTA and CDR2 FQGNSA. CDR3 length: 14 amino acids. Trimming left V 6 bases short and J 7 bases short, with 15 bases between. This CDR3 is CASRMDRQGEKLFF. Here the CDR3 DNA reads TGTGCCAGCAGGATGGATAGGCAAGGTGAAAAACTGTTTTTT.

This clonotype was counted at least ten times. The genes are TRBV7-2 and TRBJ2-5; D might be TRBD2 (6 bases). V was cut by 5 bases and J by 2 bases, with 12 bases left in between. Germline V gene lookup returns CDR1 SGHTA and CDR2 FQGNSA. The CDR3 extends over 14 amino acids. The CDR3 region has the DNA TGTGCCAGCAGCCCCCTCGGGGGACAAGAGACCCAGTACTTC. It codes for CASSPLGGQETQYF. Complete variable domain (other parts from reference TRBV7-2 and TRBJ2-5): GAGVSQSPSNKVTEKGKDVELRCDPISGHTALYWYRQSLGQGLEFLIYFQGNSAPDKSGLPSDRFSAERTGGSVSTLTIQRTQQEDSAVYLCASSPLGGQETQYFGPGTRLLVL.

About this clonotype: Just one base apart from a much larger clone, this may be a read error. The gene calls are TRBV18 and TRBJ1-2; D perhaps matches TRBD1 (5 bases). This CDR3 is built from 18 residues. The germline V gene has CDR1 KGHSH and CDR2 LQKENI. The CDR3 sequence: CASSQKGGARSAKYGYTF. The CDR3 bases are TGTGCCAGCTCACAGAAAGGAGGGGCTCGTTCAGCTAAATATGGCTACACCTTC.

This clonotype has just a few counts. CDR3 nucleotide sequence: TGTGCCAGTCGGGCGGGAGGCCTCTCTGGAAACACCATATATTTT. Translated: CASRAGGLSGNTIYF. The chain is built from TRBV6-1 and TRBJ1-3, with D hard to call. CDR3 length equals 15 residues. The ends were cut back, 9 bases at V and 0 bases at J, with 15 bases in the middle. Germline CDR1 MNHNS, CDR2 SASEGT.

This clonotype was counted between two and nine times. This rearrangement joins TRBV7-3 to TRBJ2-2, with a tentative D call TRBD2 (6 bases). V lost 4 bases and J 7 bases, leaving 7 bases between the germline ends. Germline loops: CDR1 SGHTA, CDR2 FQGTGA. CDR3 length: 12 amino acids. The CDR3 DNA reads as TGTGCCAGCAGCTCGACTAGCGGGGAGCTGTTTTTT. Protein product: CASSSTSGELFF.

This clonotype was counted ten times or more. The CDR3 nucleotides read TGTGCCAGCAGCTCTCGGGGCCCTATCTCTGGGGCCAACGTCCTGACTTTC. Translating it yields CASSSRGPISGANVLTF. V gene TRBV7-8 combines with J gene TRBJ2-6; D may be TRBD1 or TRBD2 (5 bases each). The V and J ends lost 4 bases and 0 bases respectively, with 13 bases between them. This CDR3 is 17 amino acids long. In germline, CDR1 is SGHVS, CDR2 FQNEAQ.

At least ten counts were recorded for this clonotype. The V gene is TRBV12-3 or TRBV12-4, the J gene TRBJ2-2; 8 bases map to TRBD2. The CDR3 extends over 15 amino acids. Unmatched junction bases numbered 3, after V lost 3 bases and J lost 3 bases. CDR3 in DNA: TGTGCCAGCAGTTTGAACGGGGGGGACACCGGGGAGCTGTTTTTT. This sequence encodes CASSLNGGDTGELFF.

This clonotype appeared many times. V gene TRBV29-1 combines with J gene TRBJ2-3, with 7 bases fitting TRBD2. CDR3 length: 13 residues. The V and J ends lost 4 bases and 1 base, in that order; junction bases with no gene match: 2. Germline V lookup: CDR1 SQVTM, CDR2 ANQGSEA. This CDR3 is CSVVRGGTDTQYF. CDR3 sequence (DNA): TGCAGCGTTGTTCGGGGGGGCACAGATACGCAGTATTTT.

This clonotype was counted only a few times. V usage is TRBV5-1 and J usage is TRBJ1-6, with D perhaps matching TRBD1 (6 bases). Trimming pared 4 bases from V and 9 bases from J, leaving 23 bases between. This CDR3 comprises 17 residues. Germline V lookup: CDR1 SGHRS, CDR2 YFSETQ. The CDR3 spells CASSPGAIGQGASPLHF. The CDR3 DNA reads as TGCGCCAGCAGCCCGGGGGCGATAGGTCAGGGAGCTTCACCCCTCCACTTT. Looking up the rest from reference TRBV5-1 and TRBJ1-6 gives the full variable domain: KAGVTQTPRYLIKTRGQQVTLSCSPISGHRSVSWYQQTPGQGLQFLFEYFSETQRNKGNFPGRFSGRQFSNSRSEMNVSTLELGDSALYLCASSPGAIGQGASPLHFGNGTRLTVT.

This clonotype was observed many times. This chain uses TRBV4-1 with TRBJ2-7, with D perhaps being TRBD1 or TRBD2 (5 bases each). The CDR3 covers 14 residues. Looked up from germline, CDR1 is MGHRA and CDR2 is YSYEKL. V was trimmed by 1 base and J by 6 bases, leaving 13 bases between them. As DNA, the CDR3 is TGCGCCAGCAGCCAAGGGACACAAAGCGGCGAGCAGTACGTC. This codes for CASSQGTQSGEQYV.

The genes are TRBV6-2 or TRBV6-3 and TRBJ2-1; D uncertain. The CDR3 is 11 residues long. Germline V gene sequence: CDR1 MNHEY, CDR2 SVGEGT. Trimming shortened V by 6 bases and J by 10 bases, and 10 bases separated the two germline ends. This CDR3 is CASSDRREQFF. The CDR3 nucleotides read TGTGCCAGCAGCGACCGCAGGGAGCAGTTCTTC.

In its sample, this clonotype was seen a few times. This chain links TRBV5-1 with TRBJ2-3, with 9 positions matching TRBD1. V was clipped by 4 bases and J by 14 bases; unmatched bases: 11. CDR1 SGHRS and CDR2 YFSETQ come from the germline V gene. CDR3 length: 13 amino acids. CDR3 loop: CASSVTRTGDGYF. The CDR3 DNA sequence: TGCGCCAGCAGCGTGACTCGGACAGGGGATGGGTATTTT.

This clonotype has ten or more counts. The chain is built from TRBV5-1 and TRBJ1-4, with 9 bases fitting TRBD1. The V gene's germline CDR1 is SGHRS and CDR2 YFSETQ. V was clipped by 2 bases and J by 8 bases; unmatched bases: 4. CDR3 size: 14 residues. In DNA, the CDR3 is TGCGCCAGCAGCTTTAGGACAGGGGAAGAAAAACTGTTTTTT. It is translated as CASSFRTGEEKLFF. The whole variable domain, filled in from reference TRBV5-1 and TRBJ1-4, reads KAGVTQTPRYLIKTRGQQVTLSCSPISGHRSVSWYQQTPGQGLQFLFEYFSETQRNKGNFPGRFSGRQFSNSRSEMNVSTLELGDSALYLCASSFRTGEEKLFFGSGTQLSVL.

This clonotype occurred a few times. This rearrangement joins TRBV23-1 to TRBJ2-5; 9 bases line up with TRBD1. TRBV23-1 is treated as an ORF (open reading frame) with a function not yet certain. CDR3 length equals 16 residues. V lost 3 bases to trimming and J lost 4 bases; unmatched junction nucleotides: 9. Here the CDR3 DNA reads TGCGCCAGCAGTCACCACAGGGGGCGTTTTCGAGAGACCCAGTACTTC. Its translation is CASSHHRGRFRETQYF.

Only a few counts were recorded for this clonotype. This chain links TRBV5-5 with TRBJ1-5; TRBD1 agrees at 10 bases. The CDR3 covers 15 residues. Trimming cost V 0 bases and J 6 bases; bases outside gene matches: 3. Per germline, CDR1 SGHKS and CDR2 YYEKEE (reference sequence). The CDR3: CASSLAGTGVQPQHF. CDR3 nucleotides: TGTGCCAGCAGCTTGGCCGGGACAGGGGTTCAGCCCCAGCATTTT.

The V and J genes are TRBV27 and TRBJ1-2; D gene uncertain. V was pared by 3 bases and J by 4 bases, with 6 bases between. CDR1 MNHEY and CDR2 SMNVEV come from the germline V gene (reference sequence). This CDR3 contains 12 residues. This CDR3 is CASSLKGYGYTF. The CDR3 coding sequence is TGTGCCAGCAGTTTGAAGGGCTATGGCTACACCTTC.

The chain is built from TRBV15 and TRBJ2-7; D gene unclear. The CDR3 totals 14 residues. The germline CDR1 and CDR2 sequences are LNHNV and YYDKDF (reference sequence). V was cut by 6 bases and J by 2 bases, with 14 bases left in between. CDR3 sequence (DNA): TGTGCCACCAGTCCGCGCCAAGCTGCCTACGAGCAGTACTTC. Translating it yields CATSPRQAAYEQYF.

This chain links TRBV27 with TRBJ2-1; 8 bases match TRBD1. Per germline, CDR1 MNHEY and CDR2 SMNVEV (reference sequence). The V and J ends lost 4 bases and 3 bases, in that order; junction bases with no gene match: 2. This CDR3 contains 14 residues. CDR3 loop: CASSWDRYYNEQFF. The CDR3 bases are TGTGCCAGCAGTTGGGACAGGTACTACAATGAGCAGTTCTTC.

This clonotype was seen at least ten times. V gene TRBV7-2 combines with J gene TRBJ1-4; possible D gene TRBD1, 5 bases. The CDR3 extends over 15 amino acids. The ends were cut back, 4 bases at V and 8 bases at J, with 17 bases in the middle. Germline CDR1 reads SGHTA; CDR2 reads FQGNSA. The CDR3 DNA reads as TGTGCCAGCAGCTCATACTTCGGGGGGATCGAAAAACTGTTTTTT. It encodes CASSSYFGGIEKLFF. Combining the CDR3 with reference TRBV7-2 and TRBJ1-4 gives the whole variable domain GAGVSQSPSNKVTEKGKDVELRCDPISGHTALYWYRQSLGQGLEFLIYFQGNSAPDKSGLPSDRFSAERTGGSVSTLTIQRTQQEDSAVYLCASSSYFGGIEKLFFGSGTQLSVL.

This clonotype was observed a handful of times. The V call is TRBV20-1, the J call TRBJ1-2, with D tentatively TRBD1 (5 bases). This CDR3 spans 13 amino acids. The germline CDR1 and CDR2 sequences are DFQATT and SNEGSKA (reference sequence). The V gene lost 5 bases and the J gene lost 2 bases, with 12 bases spanning the gap. The CDR3 coding sequence is TGCAGTGCTGTGGAAACAGGCAACTATGGCTACACCTTC. This gives the protein CSAVETGNYGYTF.

This clonotype has at least ten counts. CDR3 sequence: CASSLEGASYEQYF. The CDR3 nucleotides are TGCGCCAGCAGCTTGGAAGGCGCCTCCTACGAGCAGTACTTC. The J gene is TRBJ2-7, the V gene TRBV5-1; D is unclear. V dropped 0 bases and J dropped 0 bases, with 7 bases sitting between them. Germline values: CDR1 SGHRS, CDR2 YFSETQ. This CDR3 has 14 amino acids.

This chain links TRBV5-4 with TRBJ1-2, with D uncertain. The germline V and J ends were trimmed by 4 bases and 8 bases, with 18 bases remaining between them. The germline CDR1 and CDR2 sequences are SGHNT and YYREEE (reference sequence). The CDR3 length is 14 residues. The CDR3 DNA is TGTGCCAGCAGCATCCGAGAGGCCGCCGGGGGCTACACCTTC. Translated: CASSIREAAGGYTF. Combining the CDR3 with reference TRBV5-4 and TRBJ1-2 gives the whole variable domain ETGVTQSPTHLIKTRGQQVTLRCSSQSGHNTVSWYQQALGQGPQFIFQYYREEENGRGNFPPRFSGLQFPNYSSELNVNALELDDSALYLCASSIREAAGGYTFGSGTRLTVV.

This clonotype came up many times. The gene calls are TRBV6-5 and TRBJ2-7; D may be TRBD1 (6 bases). CDR1 and CDR2 (germline): MNHEY, SVGAGI. V lost 8 bases, J lost 3 bases, and 11 bases lay in between. The CDR3 covers 12 residues. In DNA form, the CDR3 reads TGTGCCAGCCCTATCAGGGGCTACGAGCAGTACGTC. This codes for CASPIRGYEQYV.

The chain has TRBV10-1 and TRBJ2-3; D gene unclear. This CDR3 has 14 amino acids. Germline CDR1 and CDR2: WNHNN and SYGVQD (reference sequence). V dropped 8 bases and J dropped 0 bases, with 12 bases sitting between them. CDR3 protein: CASGTRSSTDTQYF. CDR3 sequence (DNA): TGCGCCAGCGGCACGCGGTCCAGCACAGATACGCAGTATTTT.

This chain connects TRBV20-1 to TRBJ2-2, with D perhaps TRBD1 (6 bases). Germline CDR1 is DFQATT and CDR2 is SNEGSKA (reference sequence). The CDR3 runs 14 residues. V shed 1 base and J shed 6 bases, with 12 bases lying between them. For the CDR3, the DNA is TGCAGTGCTAGAGTGTGGGGGCTCGCCGGGGAGCTGTTTTTT. Protein: CSARVWGLAGELFF.